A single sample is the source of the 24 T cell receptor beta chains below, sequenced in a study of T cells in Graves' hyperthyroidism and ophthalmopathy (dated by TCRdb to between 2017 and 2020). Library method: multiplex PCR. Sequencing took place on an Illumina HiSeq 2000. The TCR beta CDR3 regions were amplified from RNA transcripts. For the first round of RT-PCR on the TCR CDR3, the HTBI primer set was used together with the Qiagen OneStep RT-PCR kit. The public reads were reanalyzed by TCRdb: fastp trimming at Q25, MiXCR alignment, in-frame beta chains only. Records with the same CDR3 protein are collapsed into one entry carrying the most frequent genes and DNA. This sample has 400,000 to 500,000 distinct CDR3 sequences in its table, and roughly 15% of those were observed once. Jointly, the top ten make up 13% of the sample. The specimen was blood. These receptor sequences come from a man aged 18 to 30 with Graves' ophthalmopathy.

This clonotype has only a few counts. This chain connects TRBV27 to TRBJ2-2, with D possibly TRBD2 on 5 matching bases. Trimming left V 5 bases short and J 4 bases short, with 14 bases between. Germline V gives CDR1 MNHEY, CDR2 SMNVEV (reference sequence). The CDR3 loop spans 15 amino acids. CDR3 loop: CASSLGRGFTGELFF. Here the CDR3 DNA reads TGTGCCAGCAGTCTAGGAAGAGGGTTCACCGGGGAGCTGTTTTTT.

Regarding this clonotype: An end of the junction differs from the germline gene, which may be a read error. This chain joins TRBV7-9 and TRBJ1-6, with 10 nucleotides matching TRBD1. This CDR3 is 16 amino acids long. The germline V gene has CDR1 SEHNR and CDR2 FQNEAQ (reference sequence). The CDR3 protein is CASNLGGDRGNSPLHF. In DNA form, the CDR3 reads TGTGCCAGCAACTTAGGGGGGGACAGGGGAAATTCACCCCTCCACTTT.

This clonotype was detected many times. DNA for the CDR3: TGTGCCACCAGTCAAACCGGGACAGGGGGAAACTATGGCTACACCTTC. Residues: CATSQTGTGGNYGYTF. The chain links TRBV24-1 to TRBJ1-2; TRBD1 matches 11 bases. From germline, CDR1 is KGHDR and CDR2 SFDVKD. This CDR3 spans 16 amino acids. The ends lost 6 bases at V and 2 bases at J; junction bases unmatched: 7.

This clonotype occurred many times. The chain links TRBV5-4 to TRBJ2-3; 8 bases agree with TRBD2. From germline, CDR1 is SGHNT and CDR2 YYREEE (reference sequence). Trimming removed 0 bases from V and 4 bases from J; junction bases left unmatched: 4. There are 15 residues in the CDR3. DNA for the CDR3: TGTGCCAGCAGCTTGGATCGGGGGGGGGCAGATACGCAGTATTTT. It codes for CASSLDRGGADTQYF.

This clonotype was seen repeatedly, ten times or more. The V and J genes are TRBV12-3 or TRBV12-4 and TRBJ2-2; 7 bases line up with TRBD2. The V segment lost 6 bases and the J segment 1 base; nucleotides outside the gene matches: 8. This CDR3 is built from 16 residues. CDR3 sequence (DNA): TGTGCCAGCAGGACCAGAGCGGGATGGAACACCGGGGAGCTGTTTTTT. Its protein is CASRTRAGWNTGELFF.

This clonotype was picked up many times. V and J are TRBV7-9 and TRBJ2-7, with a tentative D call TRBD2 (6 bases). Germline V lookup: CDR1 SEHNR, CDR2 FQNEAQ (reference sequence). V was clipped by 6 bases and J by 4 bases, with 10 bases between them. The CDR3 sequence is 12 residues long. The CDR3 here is CASSIGGYEQYF. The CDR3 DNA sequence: TGTGCCAGCAGTATCGGGGGTTACGAGCAGTACTTC.

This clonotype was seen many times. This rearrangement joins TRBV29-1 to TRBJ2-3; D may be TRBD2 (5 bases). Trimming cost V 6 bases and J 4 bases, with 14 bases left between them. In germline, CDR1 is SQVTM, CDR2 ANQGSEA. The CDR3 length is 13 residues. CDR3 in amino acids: CSVSGWGPDTQYF. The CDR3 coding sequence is TGCAGCGTGTCGGGGTGGGGTCCAGATACGCAGTATTTT.

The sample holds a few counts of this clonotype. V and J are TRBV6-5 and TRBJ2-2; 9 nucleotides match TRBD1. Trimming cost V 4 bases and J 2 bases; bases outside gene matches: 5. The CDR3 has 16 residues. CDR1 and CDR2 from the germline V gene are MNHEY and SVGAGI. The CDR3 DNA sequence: TGTGCCAGCAGTTCCACGGGACAGGGTAACACCGGGGAGCTGTTTTTT. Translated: CASSSTGQGNTGELFF.

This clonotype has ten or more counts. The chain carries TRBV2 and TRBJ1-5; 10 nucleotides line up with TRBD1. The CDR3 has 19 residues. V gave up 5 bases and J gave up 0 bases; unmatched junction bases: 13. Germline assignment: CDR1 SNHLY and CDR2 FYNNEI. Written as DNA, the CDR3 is TGTGCCAGCAGTAGTAGAGTGGGGACAGGGGCACATAGCAATCAGCCCCAGCATTTT. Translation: CASSSRVGTGAHSNQPQHF.

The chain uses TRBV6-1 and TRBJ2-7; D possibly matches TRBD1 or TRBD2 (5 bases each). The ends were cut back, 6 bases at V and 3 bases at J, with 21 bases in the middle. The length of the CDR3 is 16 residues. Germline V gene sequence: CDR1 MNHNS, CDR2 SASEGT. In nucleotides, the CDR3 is TGTGCCAGCAGCTCCCAAAAGGGACCGTCCGGCTACGAGCAGTACTTC. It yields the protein CASSSQKGPSGYEQYF.

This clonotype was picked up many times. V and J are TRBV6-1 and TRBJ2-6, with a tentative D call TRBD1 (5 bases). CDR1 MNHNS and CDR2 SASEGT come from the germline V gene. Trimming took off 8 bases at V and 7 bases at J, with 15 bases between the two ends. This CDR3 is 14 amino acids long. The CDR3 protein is CASGKGYGANVLTF. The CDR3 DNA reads TGTGCCAGCGGAAAGGGGTACGGAGCCAACGTCCTGACTTTC.

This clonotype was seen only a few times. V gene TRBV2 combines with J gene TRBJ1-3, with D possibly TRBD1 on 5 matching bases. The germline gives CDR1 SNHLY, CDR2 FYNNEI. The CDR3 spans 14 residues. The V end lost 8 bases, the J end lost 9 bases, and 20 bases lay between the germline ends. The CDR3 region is CASAPTPGTGTIYF. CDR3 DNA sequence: TGTGCCAGCGCTCCGACACCCGGGACGGGCACCATATATTTT.

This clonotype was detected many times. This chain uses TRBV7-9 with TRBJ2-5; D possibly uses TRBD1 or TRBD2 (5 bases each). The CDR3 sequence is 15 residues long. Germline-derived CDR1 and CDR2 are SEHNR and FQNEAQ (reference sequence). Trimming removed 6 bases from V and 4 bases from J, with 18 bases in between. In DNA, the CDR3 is TGTGCCAGCAGTTTCCCGGGGCTGGGGAGAGAGACCCAGTACTTC. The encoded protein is CASSFPGLGRETQYF. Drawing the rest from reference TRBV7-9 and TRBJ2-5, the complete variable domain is DTGVSQNPRHKITKRGQNVTFRCDPISEHNRLYWYRQTLGQGPEFLTYFQNEAQLEKSRLLSDRFSAERPKGSFSTLEIQRTEQGDSAMYLCASSFPGLGRETQYFGPGTRLLVL.

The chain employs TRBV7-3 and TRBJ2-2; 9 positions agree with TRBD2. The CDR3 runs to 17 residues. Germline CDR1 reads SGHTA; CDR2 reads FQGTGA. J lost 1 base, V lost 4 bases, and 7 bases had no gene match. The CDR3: CASSSTPTSGNTGELFF. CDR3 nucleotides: TGTGCCAGCAGCTCGACGCCGACTAGCGGGAACACCGGGGAGCTGTTTTTT. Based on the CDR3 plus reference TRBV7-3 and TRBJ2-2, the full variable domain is GAGVSQTPSNKVTEKGKYVELRCDPISGHTALYWYRQSLGQGPEFLIYFQGTGAADDSGLPNDRFFAVRPEGSVSTLKIQRTERGDSAVYLCASSSTPTSGNTGELFFGEGSRLTVL.

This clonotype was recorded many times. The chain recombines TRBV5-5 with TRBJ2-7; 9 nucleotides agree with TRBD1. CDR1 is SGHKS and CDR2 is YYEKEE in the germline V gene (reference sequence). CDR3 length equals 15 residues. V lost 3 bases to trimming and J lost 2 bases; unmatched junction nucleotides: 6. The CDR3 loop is CASSWRTGEAYEQYF. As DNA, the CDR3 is TGTGCCAGCAGCTGGAGGACAGGGGAGGCCTACGAGCAGTACTTC.

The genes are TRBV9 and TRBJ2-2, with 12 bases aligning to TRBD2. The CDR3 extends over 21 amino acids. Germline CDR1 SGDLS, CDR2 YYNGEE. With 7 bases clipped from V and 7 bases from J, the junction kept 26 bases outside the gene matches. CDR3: CASSTPGQGLSSGGAVGELFF. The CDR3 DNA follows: TGTGCCAGCTCAACACCGGGACAGGGACTCTCTAGCGGGGGGGCAGTCGGGGAGCTGTTTTTT.

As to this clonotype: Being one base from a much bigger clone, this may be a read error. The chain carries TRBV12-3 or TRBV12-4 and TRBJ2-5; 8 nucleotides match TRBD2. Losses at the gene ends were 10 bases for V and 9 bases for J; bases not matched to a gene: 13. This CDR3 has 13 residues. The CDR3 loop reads CATSRGGAEAQYF. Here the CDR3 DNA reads TGTGCCACCTCCCGGGGGGGAGCGGAGGCCCAGTACTTC.

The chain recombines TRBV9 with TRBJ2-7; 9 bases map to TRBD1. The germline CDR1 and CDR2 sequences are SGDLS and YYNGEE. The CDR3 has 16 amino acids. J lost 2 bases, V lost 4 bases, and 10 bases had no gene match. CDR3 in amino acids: CASSPPLGTGTYEQYF. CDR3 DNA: TGTGCCAGCAGCCCACCTCTTGGGACAGGGACCTACGAGCAGTACTTC.

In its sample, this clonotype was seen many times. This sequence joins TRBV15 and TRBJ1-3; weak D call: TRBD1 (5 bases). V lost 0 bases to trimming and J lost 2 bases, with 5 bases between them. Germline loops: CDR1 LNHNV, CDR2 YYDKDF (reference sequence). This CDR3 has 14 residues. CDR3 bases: TGTGCCACCAGCAGAGACAGGGCTGGAAACACCATATATTTT. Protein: CATSRDRAGNTIYF.

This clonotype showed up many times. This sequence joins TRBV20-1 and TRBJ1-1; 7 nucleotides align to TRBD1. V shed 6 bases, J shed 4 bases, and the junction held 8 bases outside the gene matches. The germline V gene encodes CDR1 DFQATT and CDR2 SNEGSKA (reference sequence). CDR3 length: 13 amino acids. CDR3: CSAPPTGATEAFF. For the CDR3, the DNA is TGCAGTGCCCCCCCCACAGGGGCCACTGAAGCTTTCTTT.

This chain's CDR3 is CASTPFLTGFYGYTF. The CDR3 nucleotides are TGTGCCAGTACCCCTTTTTTGACAGGGTTTTACGGCTACACCTTC. V gene TRBV19 combines with J gene TRBJ1-2, with 7 bases fitting TRBD1. The V gene's germline CDR1 is LNHDA and CDR2 SQIVND (reference sequence). V was clipped by 7 bases and J by 8 bases; unmatched bases: 16. This CDR3 has 15 residues.

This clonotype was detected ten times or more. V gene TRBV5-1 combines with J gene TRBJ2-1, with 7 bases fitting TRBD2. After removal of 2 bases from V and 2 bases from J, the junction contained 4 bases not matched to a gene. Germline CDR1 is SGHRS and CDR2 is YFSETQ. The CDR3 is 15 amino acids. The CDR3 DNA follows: TGCGCCAGCAGCTTTGCGGGAGTGACCTACAATGAGCAGTTCTTC. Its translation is CASSFAGVTYNEQFF.

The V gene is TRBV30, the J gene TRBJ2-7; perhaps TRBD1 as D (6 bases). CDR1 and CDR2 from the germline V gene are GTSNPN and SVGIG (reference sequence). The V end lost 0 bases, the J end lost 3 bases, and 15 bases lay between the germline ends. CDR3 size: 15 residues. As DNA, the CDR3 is TGTGCCTGGAGTGTACGGTGGGGGCCGAACTACGAGCAGTACTTC. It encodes CAWSVRWGPNYEQYF.

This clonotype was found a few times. The CDR3 reads CSARPDTGELFF. CDR3 coding DNA: TGCAGTGCTAGGCCCGACACCGGGGAGCTGTTTTTT. The chain employs TRBV20-1 and TRBJ2-2; D is ambiguous. The CDR3 covers 12 residues. V lost 3 bases and J 3 bases, leaving 5 bases between the germline ends. Germline V gene lookup returns CDR1 DFQATT and CDR2 SNEGSKA (reference sequence).